The TCR beta chain under discussion was sequenced for a study of CD8 T cells in Susac syndrome. Study-wide findings and caveats: It was acknowledged in the study that its TCR sequencing and HLA analysis involved a relatively small number of individuals.

As regards this clonotype: The antigen is not known.

This CDR3 has 16 amino acids. V was pared by 7 bases and J by 0 bases, with 19 bases between. Germline CDR1 is SNHLY and CDR2 is FYNNEI. RNA was extracted with the RNeasy kit, and a quantity of about 0.45 to 1 ug was reverse transcribed using random hexamers. Across 54 Vbeta and 13 Jbeta, TCR beta CDR3 was amplified with immunoSEQ multiplex PCR. Via MiXCR, TCRdb re-called the immunoSEQ multiplex PCR reads, giving one row per CDR3 protein. The sample yields 330,000 or so distinct CDR3 sequences, approximately 89% seen once. In blood CD8+ and CD4+ T cells, TCR beta underwent sequencing. The TEMRA cells underwent FACS enrichment, while the CD8+ and CD4+ T cells underwent negative isolation.

The chain uses TRBV2 and TRBJ2-7; no clear D. Sample: CD8+ T cells from PBMCs. This TCR was recovered from a human donor with multiple sclerosis. The CDR3 sequence is CASNSGLDPSSYEQYF. The CDR3 DNA follows: TGTGCCAGCAATAGTGGCTTAGACCCGAGCTCCTACGAGCAGTACTTC. Using reference TRBV2 and TRBJ2-7 for the parts outside the CDR3, the full variable domain is EPEVTQTPSHQVTQMGQEVILRCVPISNHLYFYWYRQILGQKVEFLVSFYNNEISEKSEIFDDQFSVERPDGSNFTLKIRSTKLEDSAMYFCASNSGLDPSSYEQYFGPGTRLTVT.